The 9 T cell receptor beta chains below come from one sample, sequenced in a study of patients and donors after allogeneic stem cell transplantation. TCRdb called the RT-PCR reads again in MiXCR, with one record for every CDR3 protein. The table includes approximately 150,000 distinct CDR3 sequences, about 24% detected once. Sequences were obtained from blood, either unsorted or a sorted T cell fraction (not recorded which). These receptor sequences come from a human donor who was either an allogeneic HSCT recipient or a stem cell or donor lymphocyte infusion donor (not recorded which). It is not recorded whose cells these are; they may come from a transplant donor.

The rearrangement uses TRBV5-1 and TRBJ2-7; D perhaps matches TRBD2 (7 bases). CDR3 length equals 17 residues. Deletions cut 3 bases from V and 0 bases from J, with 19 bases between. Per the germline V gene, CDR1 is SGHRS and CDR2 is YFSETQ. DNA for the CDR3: TGCGCCAGCAGCTCCTTGCCTCAACGGGGGGCCTCCTACGAGCAGTACTTC. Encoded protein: CASSSLPQRGASYEQYF.

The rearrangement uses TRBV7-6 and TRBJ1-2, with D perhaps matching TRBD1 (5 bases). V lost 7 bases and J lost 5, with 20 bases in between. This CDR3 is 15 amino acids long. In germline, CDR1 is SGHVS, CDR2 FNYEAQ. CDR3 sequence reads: CASTLSVGGVYGYTF. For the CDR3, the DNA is TGTGCCAGCACCCTATCTGTCGGGGGAGTATATGGCTACACCTTC.

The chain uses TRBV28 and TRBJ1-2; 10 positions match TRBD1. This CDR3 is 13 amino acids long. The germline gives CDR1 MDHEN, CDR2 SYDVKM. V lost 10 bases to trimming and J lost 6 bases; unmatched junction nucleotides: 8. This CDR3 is CATTTGTGDGYTF. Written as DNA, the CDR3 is TGTGCCACCACCACCGGGACAGGGGATGGCTACACCTTC.

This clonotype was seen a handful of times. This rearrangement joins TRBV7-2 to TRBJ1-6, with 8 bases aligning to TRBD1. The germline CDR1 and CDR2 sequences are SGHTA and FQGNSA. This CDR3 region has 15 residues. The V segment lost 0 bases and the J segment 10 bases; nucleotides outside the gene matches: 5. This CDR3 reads CASSLAAGGVSPLHF. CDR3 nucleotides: TGTGCCAGCAGCTTAGCGGCAGGGGGCGTGTCACCCCTCCACTTT.

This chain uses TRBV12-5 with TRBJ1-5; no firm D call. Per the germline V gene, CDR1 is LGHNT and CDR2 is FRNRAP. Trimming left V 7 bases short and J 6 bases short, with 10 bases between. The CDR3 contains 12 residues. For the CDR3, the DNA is TGTGCTAGTGACGTAGGGTCTCAGCCCCAGCATTTT. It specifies CASDVGSQPQHF.

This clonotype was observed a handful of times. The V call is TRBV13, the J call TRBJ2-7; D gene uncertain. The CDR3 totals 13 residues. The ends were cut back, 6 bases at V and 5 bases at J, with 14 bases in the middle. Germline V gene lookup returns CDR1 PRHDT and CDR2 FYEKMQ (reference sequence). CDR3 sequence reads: CASRTAGFDEQYF. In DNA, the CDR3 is TGTGCCAGCAGAACGGCTGGTTTTGACGAGCAGTACTTC.

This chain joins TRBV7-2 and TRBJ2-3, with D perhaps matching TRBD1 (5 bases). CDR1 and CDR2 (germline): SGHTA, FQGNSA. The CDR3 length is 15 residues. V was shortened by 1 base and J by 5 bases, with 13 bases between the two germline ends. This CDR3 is CASSLVVDKGDTQYF. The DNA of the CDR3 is TGTGCCAGCAGCTTAGTGGTGGACAAAGGAGATACGCAGTATTTT.

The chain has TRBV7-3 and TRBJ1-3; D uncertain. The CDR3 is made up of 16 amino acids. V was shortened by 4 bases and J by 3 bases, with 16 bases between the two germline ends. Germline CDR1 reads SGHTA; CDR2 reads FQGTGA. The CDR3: CASSSQPADLGNTIYF. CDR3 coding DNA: TGTGCCAGCAGCTCGCAACCGGCAGACCTTGGAAACACCATATATTTT.

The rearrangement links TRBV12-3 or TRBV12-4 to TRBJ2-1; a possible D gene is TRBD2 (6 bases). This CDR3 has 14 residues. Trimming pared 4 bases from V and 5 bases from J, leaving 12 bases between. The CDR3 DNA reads TGTGCCAGCAGTTCGGGACTCACCAACAATGAGCAGTTCTTC. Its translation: CASSSGLTNNEQFF.